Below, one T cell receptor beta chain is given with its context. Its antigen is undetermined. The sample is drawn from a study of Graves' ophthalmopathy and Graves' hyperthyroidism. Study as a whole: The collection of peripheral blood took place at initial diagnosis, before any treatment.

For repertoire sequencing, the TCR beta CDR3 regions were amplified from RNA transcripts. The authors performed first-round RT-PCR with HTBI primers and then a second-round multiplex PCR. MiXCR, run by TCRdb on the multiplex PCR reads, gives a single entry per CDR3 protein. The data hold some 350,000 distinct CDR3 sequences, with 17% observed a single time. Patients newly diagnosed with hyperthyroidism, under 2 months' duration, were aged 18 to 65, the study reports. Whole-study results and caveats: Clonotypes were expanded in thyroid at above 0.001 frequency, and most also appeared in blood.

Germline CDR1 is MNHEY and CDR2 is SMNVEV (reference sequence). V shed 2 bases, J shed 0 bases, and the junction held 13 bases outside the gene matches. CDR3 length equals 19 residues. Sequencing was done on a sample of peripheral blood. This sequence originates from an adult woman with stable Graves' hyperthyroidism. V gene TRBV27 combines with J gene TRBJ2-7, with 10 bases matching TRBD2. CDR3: CASSLRGYISGRLSYEQYF. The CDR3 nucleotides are TGTGCCAGCAGTTTAAGGGGCTATATTAGCGGGAGGCTCTCCTACGAGCAGTACTTC.